What follows are 4 T cell receptor beta chains derived from one specimen sequenced in a study of CXCR3-negative and CXCR3-positive naive CD8 T cells. Study results and caveats: Hydrophobicity of TRB CDR3s was greater in CXCR3-positive naive cells than in CXCR3-negative naive cells.

Their target antigens are unknown. Libraries of TRB cDNA were made by 5' RACE and carried UMIs. TCRdb re-called the 5' RACE reads; one entry per CDR3 protein, DNA not given. The table for this sample gives tens of thousands of distinct CDR3 sequences. Sequences were obtained from naive CXCR3+ CD8+ T cells from blood. Noted subset: CD45RO-CCR7+CD27+CD95- naive CD8+ T cells expressing CXCR3 (TNR3+). These receptors were collected from a human donor in good health. Some clones in this sample may be carry-over from other donors' samples.

V and J are TRBV23-1 and TRBJ2-7; TCRdb calls TRBD2, which cannot be checked without DNA. TRBV23-1 has ORF status, its function being uncertain. The CDR3 consists of 13 residues. The CDR3 here is CASIRGVRDEQYF.

The chain links TRBV3-1 to TRBJ2-1. The CDR3 spans 13 residues. Looked up from germline, CDR1 is LGHDT and CDR2 is YNNKEL (reference sequence). CDR3 sequence: CASSQDPTNEQFF.

V gene TRBV11-2 combines with J gene TRBJ2-7; TCRdb picks TRBD1, but there is no DNA to check that call. In germline, CDR1 is SGHAT, CDR2 FQNNGV. This CDR3 region has 13 residues. The CDR3 reads CASSYGQIYEQYF.

The J gene is TRBJ2-1, the V gene TRBV12-3 or TRBV12-4. The CDR3 runs 12 residues. The CDR3 loop is CASGSSYNEQFF.